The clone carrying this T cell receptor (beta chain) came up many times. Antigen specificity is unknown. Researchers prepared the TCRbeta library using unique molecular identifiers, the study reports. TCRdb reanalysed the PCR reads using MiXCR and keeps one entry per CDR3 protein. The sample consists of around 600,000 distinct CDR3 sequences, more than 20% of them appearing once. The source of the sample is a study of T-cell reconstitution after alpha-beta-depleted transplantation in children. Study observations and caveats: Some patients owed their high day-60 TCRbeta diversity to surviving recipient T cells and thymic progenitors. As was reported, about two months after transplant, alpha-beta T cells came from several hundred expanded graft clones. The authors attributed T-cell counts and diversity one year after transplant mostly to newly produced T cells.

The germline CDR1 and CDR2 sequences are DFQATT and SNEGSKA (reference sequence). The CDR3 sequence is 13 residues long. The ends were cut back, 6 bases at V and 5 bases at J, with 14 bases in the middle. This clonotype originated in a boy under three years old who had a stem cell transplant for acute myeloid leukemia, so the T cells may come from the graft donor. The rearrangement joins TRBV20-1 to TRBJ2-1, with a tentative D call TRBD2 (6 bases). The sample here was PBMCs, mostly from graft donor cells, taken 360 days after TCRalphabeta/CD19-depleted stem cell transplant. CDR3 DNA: TGCAGTGCCATTGGACTATTTGACAATGAGCAGTTCTTC. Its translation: CSAIGLFDNEQFF.